The 24 T cell receptor beta chains below come from one sample, sequenced in a study of graft-versus-host responses after intestinal transplantation. TCRdb's table, derived via immunoSEQ multiplex PCR, lists solely in-frame clones and lacks some. The sample has 7,000 to 9,000 clones; approximately 28% are singletons. This specimen was alloreactive CD4+ T cells from a mixed lymphocyte reaction culture, taken before transplantation. Specified subset: CFSE-low proliferating T cells sorted from roughly 6-day pre-transplant mixed lymphocyte reaction (GvH or HvG direction). The source is a human patient who was an organ donor for intestinal transplantation.

Worth noting for this clone: A junction end diverges from the germline sequence, so it may reflect a read error. The rearrangement uses TRBV4-1 and TRBJ2-6; no definite D call. The CDR3 is made up of 17 amino acids. The germline V gene has CDR1 MGHRA and CDR2 YSYEKL. The CDR3 DNA reads as TGCACCAGCAGCCAAGAGAGATTTTTCTCTGGGGCCAACGTCCTGACTTTC. Protein: CTSSQERFFSGANVLTF.

This chain joins TRBV19 and TRBJ1-2; D may be TRBD1 (5 bases). V lost 7 bases to trimming and J lost 8 bases, with 20 bases between them. In germline, CDR1 is LNHDA, CDR2 SQIVND (reference sequence). This CDR3 has 14 residues. CDR3: CASTSRGGAGGYTF. DNA of the CDR3: TGTGCCAGTACCTCGCGGGGTGGGGCCGGGGGCTACACCTTC.

This rearrangement joins TRBV6-6 to TRBJ1-5; TRBD1 aligns across 8 bases. J gave up 2 bases and V 2 bases, and 2 bases lay outside the gene matches. The CDR3 runs 15 residues. CDR1 and CDR2 from the germline V gene are MNHNY and SVGAGI (reference sequence). The CDR3 protein is CASSYGDRRNQPQHF. The CDR3, as DNA: TGTGCCAGCAGTTACGGGGACAGGCGCAATCAGCCCCAGCATTTT.

V is TRBV19 and J is TRBJ1-6; D is perhaps TRBD1 (6 bases). Trimming shortened V by 4 bases and J by 3 bases, and 22 bases separated the two germline ends. The CDR3 has 19 residues. Per germline, CDR1 LNHDA and CDR2 SQIVND (reference sequence). The CDR3, as DNA: TGTGCCAGTAGTACCCTACAGGGACTAGGGGACTACTATAATTCACCCCTCCACTTT. Residues: CASSTLQGLGDYYNSPLHF.

The chain uses TRBV19 and TRBJ2-3, with D tentatively TRBD2 (5 bases). Germline values: CDR1 LNHDA, CDR2 SQIVND (reference sequence). The CDR3 has 15 amino acids. Trimming shortened V by 4 bases and J by 4 bases, and 15 bases separated the two germline ends. This CDR3 is CASSKLVRDSDTQYF. CDR3 DNA sequence: TGTGCCAGTAGTAAGTTAGTGAGGGATTCAGATACGCAGTATTTT. Full variable domain (missing parts from reference TRBV19 and TRBJ2-3): DGGITQSPKYLFRKEGQNVTLSCEQNLNHDAMYWYRQDPGQGLRLIYYSQIVNDFQKGDIAEGYSVSREKKESFPLTVTSAQKNPTAFYLCASSKLVRDSDTQYFGPGTRLTVL.

The DNA for the CDR3 is TGTGCCAGCGCCCGTGGTCCGGACACGTACTACGAGCAGTACTTC. Encoded protein: CASARGPDTYYEQYF. The V gene is TRBV19, the J gene TRBJ2-7, with D possibly matching TRBD1 (5 bases). The CDR3 length is 15 residues. Trimming pared 9 bases from V and 3 bases from J, leaving 21 bases between. Germline V gives CDR1 LNHDA, CDR2 SQIVND (reference sequence).

This clone was found a few times. This chain links TRBV29-1 with TRBJ2-5; tentative D call: TRBD1 (6 bases). The CDR3 covers 13 residues. CDR1 is SQVTM, CDR2 ANQGSEA, per germline. Trimming took 8 bases from V and 4 from J, leaving 17 bases between them. The CDR3 loop reads CSFLAGAGETQYF. The CDR3 DNA reads as TGCAGCTTCCTCGCAGGGGCGGGAGAGACCCAGTACTTC.

This clone was observed a handful of times. This chain joins TRBV7-9 and TRBJ1-1; D remains unclear. V was shortened by 3 bases and J by 0 bases, with 8 bases between the two germline ends. CDR1 SEHNR and CDR2 FQNEAQ come from the germline V gene (reference sequence). CDR3 size: 14 residues. CDR3 sequence reads: CASSFASVNTEAFF. CDR3 sequence (DNA): TGTGCCAGCAGCTTTGCTAGTGTGAACACTGAAGCTTTCTTT.

This clone was picked up one time. The rearrangement links TRBV6-1 to TRBJ1-5, with D unresolved. CDR3 length: 14 residues. Germline V gene sequence: CDR1 MNHNS, CDR2 SASEGT. With 2 bases removed from V and 6 bases from J, the gap between germline ends came to 11 bases. The DNA of the CDR3 is TGTGCCAGCAGTGAATCCGGGGATGCTCAGCCCCAGCATTTT. Protein sequence: CASSESGDAQPQHF.

The chain is built from TRBV6-5 and TRBJ1-5, with TRBD1 matching 8 bases. CDR3 size: 15 residues. J gave up 2 bases and V 6 bases, and 6 bases lay outside the gene matches. CDR1 and CDR2 (germline): MNHEY, SVGAGI. The CDR3 is CASRLGQGGNQPQHF. The CDR3 bases are TGTGCCAGCAGGCTTGGACAGGGAGGCAATCAGCCCCAGCATTTT.

The chain couples TRBV4-3 to TRBJ2-7; TRBD1 might be the D (6 bases). With 0 bases removed from V and 4 bases from J, the gap between germline ends came to 10 bases. The CDR3 loop spans 14 amino acids. Germline assignment: CDR1 LGHNA and CDR2 YSLEER. CDR3 coding DNA: TGCGCCAGCAGCCAAGAACTTCAGGGGTACGAGCAGTACTTC. Protein product: CASSQELQGYEQYF.

This clone is medium-sized (0.01 to 0.1%) by share. The chain is built from TRBV11-3 and TRBJ1-1; D not resolved. From germline, CDR1 is SGHNT and CDR2 YENEEA. This CDR3 region has 14 residues. The V end lost 2 bases, the J end lost 0 bases, and 7 bases lay between the germline ends. CDR3 region: CASSLRGLNTEAFF. The CDR3 region has the DNA TGTGCCAGCAGCTTAAGAGGCTTGAACACTGAAGCTTTCTTT. The variable domain in full, completed from reference TRBV11-3 and TRBJ1-1, reads EAGVVQSPRYKIIEKKQPVAFWCNPISGHNTLYWYLQNLGQGPELLIRYENEEAVDDSQLPKDRFSAERLKGVDSTLKIQPAELGDSAVYLCASSLRGLNTEAFFGQGTRLTVV.

Here the CDR3 reads CASSPPSGRGSDEQFF. The CDR3 DNA reads as TGCGCCAGCAGCCCCCCATCCGGCAGGGGGTCGGATGAGCAGTTCTTC. The V gene is TRBV4-1, the J gene TRBJ2-1, with 7 bases identical to TRBD1. The V segment lost 4 bases and the J segment 8 bases; nucleotides outside the gene matches: 14. Per the germline V gene, CDR1 is MGHRA and CDR2 is YSYEKL. CDR3 length equals 16 residues.

The rearrangement joins TRBV7-2 to TRBJ1-2, with a weak D call TRBD1 (5 bases). The CDR3 loop spans 13 amino acids. Trimming removed 5 bases from V and 4 bases from J, with 11 bases in between. The germline V gene has CDR1 SGHTA and CDR2 FQGNSA. The CDR3 loop is CASSGGRGYGYTF. The CDR3, as DNA: TGTGCCAGCAGCGGCGGGAGGGGCTATGGCTACACCTTC.

This chain uses TRBV7-9 with TRBJ1-6; a weak D match, TRBD1 (6 bases). Germline loops: CDR1 SEHNR, CDR2 FQNEAQ (reference sequence). The ends were cut back, 3 bases at V and 7 bases at J, with 10 bases in the middle. This CDR3 region has 14 residues. CDR3 DNA sequence: TGTGCCAGCAGCTTTCGGGACATAAATTCACCCCTCCACTTT. Protein sequence: CASSFRDINSPLHF.

The rearrangement links TRBV30 to TRBJ2-7, with 13 nucleotides matching TRBD2. The CDR3 covers 16 residues. The junction had 11 bases not matched to a gene; V was cut back by 3 bases and J by 6 bases. In germline, CDR1 is GTSNPN, CDR2 SVGIG (reference sequence). The CDR3 spells CAWRIPGLAGPVEQYF. In nucleotides, the CDR3 is TGTGCCTGGAGGATACCGGGACTAGCGGGACCCGTCGAGCAGTACTTC.

Concerning this clone: At one end the junction does not follow the germline gene, possibly because of a read error. The rearrangement links TRBV10-3 to TRBJ2-7, with TRBD2 identical over 12 bases. This CDR3 has 15 residues. Germline V gene data show CDR1 as ENHRY and CDR2 as SYGVKD. CDR3 protein: CASSELAGGSYEQYF. The DNA for the CDR3 is TGTGCCAGCAGTGAACTAGCGGGGGGTTCCTACGAGCAGTACTTC.

This chain connects TRBV27 to TRBJ2-3; TRBD1 is a possible D gene (6 bases). Per the germline V gene, CDR1 is MNHEY and CDR2 is SMNVEV (reference sequence). The CDR3 loop spans 15 amino acids. Trimming removed 4 bases from V and 5 bases from J, with 16 bases in between. The CDR3 coding sequence is TGTGCCAGCAGTTCGTCTTACAGGGCAATAGATACGCAGTATTTT. Residues: CASSSSYRAIDTQYF.

This clone is deemed medium-sized. This chain links TRBV5-4 with TRBJ2-7, with D perhaps TRBD2 (6 bases). Trimming took off 0 bases at V and 10 bases at J, with 17 bases between the two ends. The germline V gene encodes CDR1 SGHNT and CDR2 YYREEE (reference sequence). The CDR3 is made up of 14 amino acids. CDR3 coding DNA: TGTGCCAGCAGCTTGGGGACTACCAAGTTACTCCAGTACTTC. This sequence encodes CASSLGTTKLLQYF.

Sample share makes this clone medium-sized. The chain is built from TRBV5-4 and TRBJ2-1; a possible D gene is TRBD1 (6 bases). Germline V gene data show CDR1 as SGHNT and CDR2 as YYREEE (reference sequence). There are 16 residues in the CDR3. V lost 4 bases and J 6 bases, leaving 20 bases between the germline ends. The CDR3 DNA reads as TGTGCCAGCAGCCCCGAACAGGGCCGCGGAGTCAATGAGCAGTTCTTC. This encodes CASSPEQGRGVNEQFF. The full variable domain, rest sourced from reference TRBV5-4 and TRBJ2-1, is ETGVTQSPTHLIKTRGQQVTLRCSSQSGHNTVSWYQQALGQGPQFIFQYYREEENGRGNFPPRFSGLQFPNYSSELNVNALELDDSALYLCASSPEQGRGVNEQFFGPGTRLTVL.

By share of the sample, this clone is medium-sized. Here the CDR3 reads CASSLALGGYPYEQYF. The CDR3 DNA reads TGTGCCAGCAGCTTGGCGCTCGGGGGGTATCCCTACGAGCAGTACTTC. The chain has TRBV7-9 and TRBJ2-7; TRBD2 matches at 7 bases. In germline, CDR1 is SEHNR, CDR2 FQNEAQ (reference sequence). The CDR3 has 16 residues. V lost 3 bases to trimming and J lost 2 bases; unmatched junction nucleotides: 10. Complete variable domain (other parts from reference TRBV7-9 and TRBJ2-7): DTGVSQNPRHKITKRGQNVTFRCDPISEHNRLYWYRQTLGQGPEFLTYFQNEAQLEKSRLLSDRFSAERPKGSFSTLEIQRTEQGDSAMYLCASSLALGGYPYEQYFGPGTRLTVT.

This clone was picked up a small number of times. The chain combines TRBV6-1 with TRBJ1-6, with TRBD1 matching 7 bases. V shed 1 base and J 9 bases; nucleotides not matched to a gene: 3. Germline values: CDR1 MNHNS, CDR2 SASEGT. This CDR3 is built from 14 residues. The CDR3 DNA reads TGTGCCAGCAGTGAAGGACAGGGATTTTCACCCCTCCACTTT. It is translated as CASSEGQGFSPLHF.

The chain combines TRBV27 with TRBJ2-4; 7 nucleotides align to TRBD1. The trim removed 10 bases at V and 4 bases at J, leaving 10 bases unmatched. Germline V gives CDR1 MNHEY, CDR2 SMNVEV (reference sequence). The CDR3 has 14 amino acids. As DNA, the CDR3 is TGTGCCACCAGAGACAGGGAAGGGAAAAACATTCAGTACTTC. This translates into CATRDREGKNIQYF.

The chain links TRBV5-4 to TRBJ2-6; no definite D call. Germline values: CDR1 SGHNT, CDR2 YYREEE (reference sequence). CDR3 length: 17 residues. V was pared by 4 bases and J by 4 bases, with 18 bases between. The CDR3 loop is CASSRRHGLSGANVLTF. CDR3 bases: TGTGCCAGCAGCCGAAGACACGGCCTATCGGGGGCCAACGTCCTGACTTTC.